What follows describes a single T cell receptor beta chain. The data were obtained in a study of blood T cell repertoires in COVID-19. Original analysis: Estimated nucleated cell counts came from reference gene primer amplification. The table came from immunoSEQ multiplex PCR; TCRdb's copy has only in-frame clones and leaves some out. That table gives V, J and clone size, and the DNA gave D and trimming. The profile covers about 310,000 clones, with approximately 89% appearing a single time and roughly a tenth taken by the ten largest. J gave up 4 bases and V 4 bases, and 12 bases lay outside the gene matches. Germline CDR1 LGHDT, CDR2 YNNKEL (reference sequence). This CDR3 contains 18 residues. Clinical history as reported by participants underpinned cohort assignment. Symptom resolution, clearance, or two negative PCRs marked donors in Cohort 3 as recovered.

The clonotype originates from a woman aged 40 to 50 who had recovered from COVID-19. The chain joins TRBV3-1 (or the pseudogene TRBV3-2) to TRBJ2-1; TRBD2 agrees at 11 bases. The source material was PBMCs or T cells enriched from blood (not recorded which). For the CDR3, the DNA is TGTGCCAGCAGCCTCCTCCCTAAGGGACTAGCGGATTACAATGAGCAGTTCTTC. Protein sequence: CASSLLPKGLADYNEQFF.